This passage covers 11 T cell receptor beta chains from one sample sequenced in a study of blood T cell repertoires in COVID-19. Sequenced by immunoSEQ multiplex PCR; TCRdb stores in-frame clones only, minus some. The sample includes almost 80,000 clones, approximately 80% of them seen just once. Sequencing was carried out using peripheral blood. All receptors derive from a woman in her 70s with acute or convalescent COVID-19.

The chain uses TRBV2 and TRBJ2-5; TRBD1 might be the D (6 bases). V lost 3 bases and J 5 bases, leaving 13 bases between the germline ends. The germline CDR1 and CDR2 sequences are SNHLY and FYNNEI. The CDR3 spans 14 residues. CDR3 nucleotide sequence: TGTGCCAGCAGTGAGACAGGCTCCGGGGAGACCCAGTACTTC. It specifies CASSETGSGETQYF.

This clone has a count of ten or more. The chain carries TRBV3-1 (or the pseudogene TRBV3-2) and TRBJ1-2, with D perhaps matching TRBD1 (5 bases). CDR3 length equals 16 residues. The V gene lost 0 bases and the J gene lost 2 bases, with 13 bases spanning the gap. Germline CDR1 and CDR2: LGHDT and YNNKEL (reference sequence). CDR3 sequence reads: CASSQEPFRGNYGYTF. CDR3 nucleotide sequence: TGTGCCAGCAGCCAAGAACCCTTTCGGGGGAACTATGGCTACACCTTC.

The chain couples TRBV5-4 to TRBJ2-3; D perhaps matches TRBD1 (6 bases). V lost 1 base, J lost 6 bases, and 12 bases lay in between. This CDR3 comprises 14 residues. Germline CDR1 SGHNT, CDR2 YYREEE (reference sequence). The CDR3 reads CASSLSIGGDTQYF. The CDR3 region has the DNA TGTGCCAGCAGCTTGTCTATTGGGGGCGATACGCAGTATTTT. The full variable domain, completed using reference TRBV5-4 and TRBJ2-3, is ETGVTQSPTHLIKTRGQQVTLRCSSQSGHNTVSWYQQALGQGPQFIFQYYREEENGRGNFPPRFSGLQFPNYSSELNVNALELDDSALYLCASSLSIGGDTQYFGPGTRLTVL.

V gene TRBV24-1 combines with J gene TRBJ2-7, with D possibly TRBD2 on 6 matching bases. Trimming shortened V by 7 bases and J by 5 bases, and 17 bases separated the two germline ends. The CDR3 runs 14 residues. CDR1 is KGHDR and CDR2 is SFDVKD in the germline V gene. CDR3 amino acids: CATRELAFPNEQYF. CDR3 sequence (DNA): TGTGCCACCAGAGAACTAGCTTTTCCCAACGAGCAGTACTTC.

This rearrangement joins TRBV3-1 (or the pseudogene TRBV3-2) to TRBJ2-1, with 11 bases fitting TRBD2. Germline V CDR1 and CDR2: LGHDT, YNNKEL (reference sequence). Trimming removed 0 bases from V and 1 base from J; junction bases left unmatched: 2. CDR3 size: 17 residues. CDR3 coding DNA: TGTGCCAGCAGCCAAGAGGGACTAGCGGTTTCCTACAATGAGCAGTTCTTC. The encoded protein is CASSQEGLAVSYNEQFF.

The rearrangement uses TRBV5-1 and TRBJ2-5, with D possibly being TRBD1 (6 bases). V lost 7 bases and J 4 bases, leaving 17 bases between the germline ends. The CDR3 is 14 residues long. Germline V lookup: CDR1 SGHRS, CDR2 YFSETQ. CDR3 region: CASDWQGTSETQYF. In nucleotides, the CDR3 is TGCGCCAGCGACTGGCAGGGGACATCAGAGACCCAGTACTTC.

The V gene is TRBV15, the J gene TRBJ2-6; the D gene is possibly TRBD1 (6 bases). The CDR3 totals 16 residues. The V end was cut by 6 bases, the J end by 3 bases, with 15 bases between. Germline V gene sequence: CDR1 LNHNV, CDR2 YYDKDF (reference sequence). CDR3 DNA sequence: TGTGCCACCAGTACACCGGGACACCTTGGGGCCAACGTCCTGACTTTC. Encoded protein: CATSTPGHLGANVLTF.

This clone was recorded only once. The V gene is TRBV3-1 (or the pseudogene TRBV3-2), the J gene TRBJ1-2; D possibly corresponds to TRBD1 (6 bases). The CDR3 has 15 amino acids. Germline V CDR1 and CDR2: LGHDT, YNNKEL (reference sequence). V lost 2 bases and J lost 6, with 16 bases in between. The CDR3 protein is CASSQQRQVIDGYTF. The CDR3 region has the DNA TGTGCCAGCAGCCAACAAAGACAGGTAATCGATGGCTACACCTTC.

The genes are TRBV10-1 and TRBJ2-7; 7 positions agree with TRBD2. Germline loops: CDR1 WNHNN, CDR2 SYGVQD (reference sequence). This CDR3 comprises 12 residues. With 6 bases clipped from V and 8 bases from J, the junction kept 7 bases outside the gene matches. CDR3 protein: CASSFVAGQQYF. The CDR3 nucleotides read TGCGCCAGCAGCTTTGTAGCGGGTCAGCAGTACTTC.

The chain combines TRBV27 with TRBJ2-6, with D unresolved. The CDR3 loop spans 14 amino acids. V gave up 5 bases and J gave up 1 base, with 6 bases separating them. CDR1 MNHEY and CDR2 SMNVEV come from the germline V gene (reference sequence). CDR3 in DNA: TGTGCCAGCAGTACTGTTTCTGGGGCCAACGTCCTGACTTTC. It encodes CASSTVSGANVLTF. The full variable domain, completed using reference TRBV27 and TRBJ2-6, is EAQVTQNPRYLITVTGKKLTVTCSQNMNHEYMSWYRQDPGLGLRQIYYSMNVEVTDKGDVPEGYKVSRKEKRNFPLILESPSPNQTSLYFCASSTVSGANVLTFGAGSRLTVL.

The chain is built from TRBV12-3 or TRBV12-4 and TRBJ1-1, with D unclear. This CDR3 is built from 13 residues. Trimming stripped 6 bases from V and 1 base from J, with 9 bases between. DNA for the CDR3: TGTGCCAGCAGGACCCGACAGAACACTGAAGCTTTCTTT. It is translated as CASRTRQNTEAFF.